A single sample gave rise to the 16 T cell receptor beta chains below, sequenced in a study of blood T cell repertoires in COVID-19. Clones were read by immunoSEQ multiplex PCR, and TCRdb kept only the in-frame ones, dropping some. This sample has tens of thousands of clones; about 74% occur once, and the top ten carry 2.5% to 3%. The sequenced sample was peripheral blood. These receptors were obtained from a human donor with acute or convalescent COVID-19. The donor label of this sample is uncertain.

The rearrangement uses TRBV27 and TRBJ1-6, with TRBD1 as a possible D gene (5 bases). The germline gives CDR1 MNHEY, CDR2 SMNVEV (reference sequence). The CDR3 length is 15 residues. Trimming pared 5 bases from V and 5 bases from J, leaving 13 bases between. Written as DNA, the CDR3 is TGTGCCAGCAGTCTTCAGACAGAAAATAATTCACCCCTCCACTTT. Amino acids: CASSLQTENNSPLHF.

Only a few counts were recorded for this clone. This rearrangement joins TRBV19 to TRBJ1-6; 11 bases match TRBD1. Unmatched junction bases numbered 4, after V lost 8 bases and J lost 4 bases. Germline V gene sequence: CDR1 LNHDA, CDR2 SQIVND (reference sequence). There are 15 residues in the CDR3. CDR3 bases: TGTGCCAGTGGGGACAGGGGGATATATAATTCACCCCTCCACTTT. Amino acid sequence: CASGDRGIYNSPLHF.

This chain joins TRBV2 and TRBJ1-6; D not certain. The CDR3 loop spans 16 amino acids. Germline V gene data show CDR1 as SNHLY and CDR2 as FYNNEI. V was clipped by 3 bases and J by 4 bases, with 13 bases between them. The chain's CDR3 is CASSDSDFSYNSPLHF. The CDR3 nucleotides are TGTGCCAGCAGTGATTCAGACTTTAGTTATAATTCACCCCTCCACTTT. Complete variable domain (other parts from reference TRBV2 and TRBJ1-6): EPEVTQTPSHQVTQMGQEVILRCVPISNHLYFYWYRQILGQKVEFLVSFYNNEISEKSEIFDDQFSVERPDGSNFTLKIRSTKLEDSAMYFCASSDSDFSYNSPLHFGNGTRLTVT.

This chain uses TRBV28 with TRBJ1-2; 9 nucleotides agree with TRBD1. CDR3 length equals 14 residues. Germline V lookup: CDR1 MDHEN, CDR2 SYDVKM. The V segment lost 4 bases and the J segment 7 bases; nucleotides outside the gene matches: 7. CDR3 sequence: CASSSQGTGTGYTF. The CDR3 DNA sequence: TGTGCCAGCAGTTCCCAGGGGACAGGGACTGGCTACACCTTC.

This sequence joins TRBV4-1 and TRBJ2-7; TRBD1 is a possible D gene (5 bases). V lost 0 bases and J 0 bases, leaving 9 bases between the germline ends. CDR1 MGHRA and CDR2 YSYEKL come from the germline V gene. The CDR3 extends over 15 amino acids. The CDR3 spells CASSQEGQNSYEQYF. DNA of the CDR3: TGCGCCAGCAGCCAAGAGGGGCAGAACTCCTACGAGCAGTACTTC.

In its sample, this clone was seen a few times. The V gene is TRBV2, the J gene TRBJ1-6, with 7 bases lining up with TRBD1. The trim removed 6 bases at V and 6 bases at J, leaving 17 bases unmatched. The CDR3 sequence is 18 residues long. CDR1 is SNHLY, CDR2 FYNNEI, per germline. The CDR3, as DNA: TGTGCCAGCAGCGGATACCGAAGGTTGGGACAGTCTAATTCACCCCTCCACTTT. Translating it yields CASSGYRRLGQSNSPLHF.

The CDR3 loop is CASSLRIMGGTEAFF. In DNA form, the CDR3 reads TGTGCCAGCAGTTTACGAATTATGGGAGGCACTGAAGCTTTCTTT. The chain links TRBV27 to TRBJ1-1, with D hard to call. Germline V lookup: CDR1 MNHEY, CDR2 SMNVEV (reference sequence). V lost 2 bases and J 4 bases, leaving 14 bases between the germline ends. This CDR3 has 15 amino acids.

The chain links TRBV4-3 to TRBJ2-3, with D unresolved. The CDR3 has 13 residues. Per the germline V gene, CDR1 is LGHNA and CDR2 is YSLEER. The ends were cut back, 1 base at V and 3 bases at J, with 5 bases in the middle. In DNA form, the CDR3 reads TGCGCCAGCAGCCAAGGCACAACAGATACGCAGTATTTT. Translating it yields CASSQGTTDTQYF.

This clone occurred once. The chain recombines TRBV5-6 with TRBJ2-1; TRBD2 agrees at 13 bases. The CDR3 runs 17 residues. V lost 4 bases and J lost 3; bases outside the gene matches: 7. Germline CDR1 and CDR2: SGHDT and YYEEEE. This CDR3 is CASSTPTSGGNYNEQFF. CDR3 nucleotide sequence: TGTGCCAGCAGCACCCCGACTAGCGGGGGGAACTACAATGAGCAGTTCTTC.

J is TRBJ2-1 and V is TRBV6-5; 12 bases map to TRBD1. The germline CDR1 and CDR2 sequences are MNHEY and SVGAGI. The V and J ends lost 7 bases and 6 bases, in that order; junction bases with no gene match: 4. This CDR3 is built from 14 residues. The CDR3 loop reads CASTPGQGANEQFF. The CDR3 DNA reads TGTGCCAGCACACCGGGACAGGGGGCCAATGAGCAGTTCTTC.

The gene calls are TRBV7-3 and TRBJ2-1; 7 nucleotides align to TRBD2. CDR1 SGHTA and CDR2 FQGTGA come from the germline V gene. The length of the CDR3 is 15 residues. J gave up 5 bases and V 5 bases, and 9 bases lay outside the gene matches. The CDR3 region is CASSETGGPNNEQFF. In nucleotides, the CDR3 is TGTGCCAGCAGCGAAACGGGAGGACCCAACAATGAGCAGTTCTTC. The full variable domain, in which reference TRBV7-3 and TRBJ2-1 provide the parts outside the CDR3, is GAGVSQTPSNKVTEKGKYVELRCDPISGHTALYWYRQSLGQGPEFLIYFQGTGAADDSGLPNDRFFAVRPEGSVSTLKIQRTERGDSAVYLCASSETGGPNNEQFFGPGTRLTVL.

The chain links TRBV28 to TRBJ2-1; D might be TRBD2 (5 bases). The CDR3 has 15 residues. CDR1 is MDHEN and CDR2 is SYDVKM in the germline V gene. Trimming took 7 bases from V and 4 from J, leaving 17 bases between them. The CDR3 region is CASTTPRDSYNEQFF. CDR3 coding DNA: TGTGCCAGCACTACTCCCCGGGATTCTTACAATGAGCAGTTCTTC.

The chain links TRBV6-5 to TRBJ2-7, with 14 bases that match TRBD2. V lost 6 bases, J lost 9 bases, and 4 bases stayed unmatched. Germline V CDR1 and CDR2: MNHEY, SVGAGI. CDR3 size: 13 residues. The DNA for the CDR3 is TGTGCCAGCAGGCCAGGACTAGCGGGAGGGCAGTACTTC. As protein: CASRPGLAGGQYF.

The chain links TRBV28 to TRBJ1-5; 8 nucleotides match TRBD1. This CDR3 contains 14 residues. V lost 4 bases, J lost 9 bases, and 8 bases stayed unmatched. Germline V gives CDR1 MDHEN, CDR2 SYDVKM. CDR3 residues: CASSYPGGARPQHF. As DNA, the CDR3 is TGTGCCAGCAGTTACCCAGGGGGCGCGCGGCCCCAGCATTTT.

The V and J genes are TRBV3-1 (or the pseudogene TRBV3-2) and TRBJ2-7; 9 nucleotides match TRBD2. Germline V lookup: CDR1 LGHDT, CDR2 YNNKEL (reference sequence). The junction had 9 bases not matched to a gene; V was cut back by 9 bases and J by 6 bases. The CDR3 is 13 residues long. CDR3 region: CASRLLAGTEQYF. CDR3 in DNA: TGTGCCAGTCGTCTTCTAGCGGGAACCGAGCAGTACTTC.

The genes are TRBV9 and TRBJ2-2; 11 bases match TRBD2. CDR1 is SGDLS, CDR2 YYNGEE, per germline. V dropped 0 bases and J dropped 4; count of bases not matched to a gene: 2. The CDR3 spans 16 residues. CDR3 protein: CASSVVAGGGTGELFF. The CDR3 region has the DNA TGTGCCAGCAGCGTAGTAGCGGGAGGGGGCACCGGGGAGCTGTTTTTT.